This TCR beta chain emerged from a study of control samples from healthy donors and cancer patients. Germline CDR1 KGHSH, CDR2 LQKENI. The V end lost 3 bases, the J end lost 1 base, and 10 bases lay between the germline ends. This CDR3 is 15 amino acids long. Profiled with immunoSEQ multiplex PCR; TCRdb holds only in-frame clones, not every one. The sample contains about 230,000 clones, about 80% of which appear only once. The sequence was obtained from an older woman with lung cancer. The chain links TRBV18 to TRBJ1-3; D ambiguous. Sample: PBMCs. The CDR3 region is CASSPSPGSGNTIYF. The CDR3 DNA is TGTGCCAGCTCACCCTCACCGGGGTCTGGAAACACCATATATTTT.